The present T cell receptor beta chain was sequenced within a study of blood T cells in healthy people across ages. Study-level points and caveats: Across the age range, TCR beta diversity per million T cells fell in a roughly linear way. Among long-lived donors, naive CD4+ cells were more numerous and diversity higher than in aged donors. Estimates drawn from one million T cells were deemed to understate diversity. There was no known CMV status for donors, so expanded clonotype changes were possibly confounded.

The authors ran a second PCR of 7 to 11 cycles using a sample-barcoded 5' primer and a J-beta primer mix. TCRdb used MiXCR to reprocess the 5' RACE reads, holding one entry per CDR3 protein. This sample has about 1.8 million distinct CDR3 sequences, with roughly 52% found just once. In the case of this clonotype: Its antigen is not known.

This CDR3 contains 15 residues. Per the germline V gene, CDR1 is SGHVS and CDR2 is FQNEAQ. V lost 3 bases, J lost 4 bases, and 8 bases stayed unmatched. This chain uses TRBV7-8 with TRBJ2-7; 8 nucleotides line up with TRBD2. The sample was blood. This clonotype was obtained from a woman between 35 and 50 years old in good health. The DNA for the CDR3 is TGTGCCAGCAGCTTGCCCAGGAGCGGGGGATACGAGCAGTACTTC. It yields the protein CASSLPRSGGYEQYF.